The rows below give T cell receptor beta chains drawn from one sample of a study of low-dose radiotherapy and immunotherapy resistance in tumors. From the reads, TCRdb called clonotypes with MiXCR, one entry per CDR3 protein. Of some 60,000 distinct CDR3 sequences in the sample, roughly 29% are singletons; the top ten hold less than 8%. This specimen was PBMCs, taken before treatment. The receptors originated from a male donor with rectosigmoid adenocarcinoma. Both conserved end residues are part of each CDR3. D genes are given only for firm matches. Clone size is shown for a subset of rows, as once, few, many or a class of expanded clone.

D	size	V	J	CDR3	DNA
TRBD2	many	TRBV5-6	TRBJ2-7	CASSSLAGGYEQYF	TGTGCCAGCAGCTCCCTGGCGGGAGGGTACGAGCAGTACTTC
.	many	TRBV6-6	TRBJ2-2	CASGGGAVTGELFF	TGTGCCAGCGGAGGGGGCGCGGTCACCGGGGAGCTGTTTTTT
.	.	TRBV27	TRBJ2-7	CASSLGDQMRGQYF	TGTGCCAGCAGTTTGGGGGACCAGATGCGGGGGCAGTACTTC
TRBD2	.	TRBV6-5	TRBJ2-7	CASSRGLAYEQYF	TGTGCCAGCAGTCGCGGACTAGCCTACGAGCAGTACTTC
TRBD2	few	TRBV7-7	TRBJ2-3	CASSGSNGREHADTQYF	TGTGCCAGCAGCGGGTCTAACGGGCGGGAGCATGCAGATACGCAGTATTTT
.	few	TRBV20-1	TRBJ1-3	CSARGRTDTIYF	TGCAGTGCTAGGGGTCGAACAGACACCATATATTTT
.	many	TRBV6-2/TRBV6-3	TRBJ1-5	CASRDGNQPQHF	TGTGCCAGCAGGGATGGCAATCAGCCCCAGCATTTT
.	many	TRBV19	TRBJ1-5	CASSTGTLSNQPQHF	TGTGCCAGTAGTACCGGGACACTTAGCAATCAGCCCCAGCATTTT
TRBD1	.	TRBV12-3/TRBV12-4	TRBJ2-5	CASSLVGGEETQYF	TGTGCCAGCAGTTTAGTAGGGGGCGAGGAGACCCAGTACTTC
.	many	TRBV7-2	TRBJ2-3	CASSQRGPGTSTTDTQYF	TGTGCCAGCAGCCAAAGGGGCCCGGGGACGAGTACCACAGATACGCAGTATTTT
TRBD1	many	TRBV6-2/TRBV6-3	TRBJ1-5	CASSFQTGTVSNQPQHF	TGTGCCAGCAGTTTCCAGACTGGGACAGTTAGCAATCAGCCCCAGCATTTT
.	many	TRBV6-2/TRBV6-3	TRBJ2-3	CASSTGSDTQYF	TGTGCCAGCAGCACAGGGTCAGATACGCAGTATTTT
.	many	TRBV12-3/TRBV12-4	TRBJ2-7	CASSLETPPYEQYF	TGTGCCAGCAGTTTAGAGACACCTCCCTACGAGCAGTACTTC
.	many	TRBV11-2	TRBJ2-3	CASSLSVGDTQYF	TGTGCCAGCAGCTTAAGTGTAGGTGATACGCAGTATTTT